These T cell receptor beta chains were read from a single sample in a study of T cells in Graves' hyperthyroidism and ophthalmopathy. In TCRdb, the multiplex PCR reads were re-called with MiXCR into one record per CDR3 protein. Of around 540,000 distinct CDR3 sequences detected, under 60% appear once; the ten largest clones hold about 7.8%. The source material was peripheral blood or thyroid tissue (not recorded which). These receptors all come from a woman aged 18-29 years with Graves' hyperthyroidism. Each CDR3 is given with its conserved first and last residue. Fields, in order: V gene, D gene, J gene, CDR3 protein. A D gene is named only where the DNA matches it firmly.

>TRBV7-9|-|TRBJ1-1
CASSLEYRTNTEAFF
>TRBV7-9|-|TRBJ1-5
CASSLGAAQPQHF
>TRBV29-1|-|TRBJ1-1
CSVGTGRTEAFF
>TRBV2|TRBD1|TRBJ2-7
CASRVQGGVSYEQYF
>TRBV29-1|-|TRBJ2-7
CSRGFRDASYEQYF
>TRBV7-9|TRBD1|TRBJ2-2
CASSWGQANTGELFF
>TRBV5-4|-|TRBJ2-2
CASSLLQTVAGELFF
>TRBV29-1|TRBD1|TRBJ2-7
CSVVFTGDRYEQYF
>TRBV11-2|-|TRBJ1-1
CASRNTEAGWDFF
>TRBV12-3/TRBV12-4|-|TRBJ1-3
CASGFESSSGNTIYF
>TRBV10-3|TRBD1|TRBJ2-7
CASSGTAYEQYF
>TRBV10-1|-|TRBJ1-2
CDSHSNYGYTF
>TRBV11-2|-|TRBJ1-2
CASSFGNYGYTF
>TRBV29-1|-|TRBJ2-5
CSTVGEHQETQYF
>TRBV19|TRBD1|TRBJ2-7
CASTPQGANEQYF
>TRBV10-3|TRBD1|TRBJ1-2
CAISYGTAQYGYTF
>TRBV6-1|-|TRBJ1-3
CASGDLLSGNTIYF
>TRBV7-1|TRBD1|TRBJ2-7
CASTRTGGTYGQYF
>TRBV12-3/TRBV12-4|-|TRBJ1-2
CASSTGPTSPGYTF
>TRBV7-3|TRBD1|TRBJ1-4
CASSTRTGQGGEKLFF
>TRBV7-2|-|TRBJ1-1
CASSQTGQNTEAFF
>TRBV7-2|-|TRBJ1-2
CASSSWIDSYYGYTF
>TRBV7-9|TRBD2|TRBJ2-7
CASSQPAGRGLYEQYF
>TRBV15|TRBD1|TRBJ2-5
CATSRRGQGETQYF
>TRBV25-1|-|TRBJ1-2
CASSELGGGGYTF
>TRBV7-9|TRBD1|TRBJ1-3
CASSSPGTDSGNTIYF
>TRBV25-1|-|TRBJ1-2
CASSEVGPLYGYTF
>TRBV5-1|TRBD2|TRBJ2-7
CASSSGAGANYEQYF
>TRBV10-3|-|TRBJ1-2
CAITDRTGNTF
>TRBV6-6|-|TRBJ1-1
CASSYTTVNTEAFF
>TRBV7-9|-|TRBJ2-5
CASSQTGHSYRETQYF
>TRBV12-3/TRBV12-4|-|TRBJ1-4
CASSSKGGKLFF
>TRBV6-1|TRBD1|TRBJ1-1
CASADRGSPFF
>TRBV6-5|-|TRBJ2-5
CASSYPKGGPGQETQYF
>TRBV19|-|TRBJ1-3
CASSSDGTGNTIYF
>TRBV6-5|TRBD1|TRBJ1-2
CASSYPGTGGVMEGYTF
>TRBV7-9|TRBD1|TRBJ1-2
CASKDRERYGYTF
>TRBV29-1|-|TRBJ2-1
CSVGTQGLYNEQFF
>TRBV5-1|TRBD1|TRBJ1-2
CASSLGQGVDGYTF
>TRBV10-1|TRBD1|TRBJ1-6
CASSDRAGTGRSPLHF
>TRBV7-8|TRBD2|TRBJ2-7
CASSDGREGTRPYEQYF
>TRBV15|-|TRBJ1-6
CATSIRAVESPLHF
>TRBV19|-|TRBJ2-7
CASSIGSSTTLYEQYF
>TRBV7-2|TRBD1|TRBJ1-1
CASSLAGGVTNTEAFF
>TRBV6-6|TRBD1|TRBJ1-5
CASSRTGWNQPQHF
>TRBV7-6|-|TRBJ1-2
CASSPGGRYTF
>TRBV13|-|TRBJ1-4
CASSAGPRVGEKLFF
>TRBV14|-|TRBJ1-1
CASSQGVWQVKAGAFF
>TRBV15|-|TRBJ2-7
CAPGTYEQYF
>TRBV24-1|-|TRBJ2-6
CATSDFGGSGANVLTF
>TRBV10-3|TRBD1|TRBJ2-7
CAITLGQDYEQYF
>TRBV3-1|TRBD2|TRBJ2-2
CASSQTSAGELFF
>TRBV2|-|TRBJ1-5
CASRARKGSGNQPQHF
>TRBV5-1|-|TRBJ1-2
CASSARWAPGGYTF
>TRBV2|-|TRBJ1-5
CASSEATRDQPQHF
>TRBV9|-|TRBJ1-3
CASSPNAGGVSGNTIYF
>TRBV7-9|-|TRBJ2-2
CASSNHQGTGELFF
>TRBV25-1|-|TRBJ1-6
CASTRFRGQSYNSPLHF
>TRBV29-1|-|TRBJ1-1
CSVEWLGTEAFF
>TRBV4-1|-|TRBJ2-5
CASSQTTNEVTQYF